This T cell receptor (beta chain) was obtained from a study of blood T cell repertoires in COVID-19. The CDR3 has 15 residues. The V and J ends lost 4 bases and 1 base, in that order; junction bases with no gene match: 2. Germline V gene data show CDR1 as SGHRS and CDR2 as YFSETQ. The assay was immunoSEQ multiplex PCR, and TCRdb's table has in-frame clones only and misses some. This sample has under 300,000 clones, with more than 80% found just once. Regarding this clone: Other DNA sequences within the sample encode an identical CDR3.

Sequencing was performed on PBMCs or T cells enriched from blood (not recorded which). The receptor was isolated from a young woman who had recovered from COVID-19. The rearrangement uses TRBV5-1 and TRBJ2-3; TRBD2 agrees at 11 bases. In nucleotides, the CDR3 is TGCGCCAGCAGCCTACTAGCGGGGGGCACAGATACGCAGTATTTT. Translation: CASSLLAGGTDTQYF.